Listed below are T cell receptor beta chains from one sample, sequenced in a study of regulatory T cells in long-lasting Graves disease. MiXCR was run by TCRdb on the multiplex PCR reads, yielding one entry per CDR3 protein. The table lists about 210,000 distinct CDR3 sequences, about 19% of them singletons, with 12% in the top ten. Another study also made use of these data, one on T cells in Graves' hyperthyroidism and ophthalmopathy.

This sample comprised peripheral blood mononuclear cells (PBMCs), obtained at new diagnosis, from a patient treated with antithyroid drugs. Receptor source: a woman aged 25 to 45 with Graves disease. The CDR3 runs from the conserved cysteine through the conserved F or W. The order of the fields is clone size, D gene, J gene, V gene, CDR3 DNA, CDR3 protein. D genes are given only for firm matches. Expanded clones get a size class; other rows say once, few or many, or leave the size out.

>many|NA|TRBJ1-5|TRBV30
TGTGCCTGGAGTGGCGGTGTTCAGCCCCAGCATTTT
CAWSGGVQPQHF
>NA|TRBD2|TRBJ2-5|TRBV27
TGTGCCAGCAGTTCCCCTAGCGGGGAGGGGGCACAAGAGACCCAGTACTTC
CASSSPSGEGAQETQYF
>many|NA|TRBJ1-1|TRBV7-9
TGTGCCAGCAGCTTAGGGCTCGGCAACACTGAAGCTTTCTTT
CASSLGLGNTEAFF
>many|TRBD1|TRBJ2-3|TRBV19
TGTGCCAGTAAGGAACAGGGGGCGCGACAAACCCTGTATTTT
CASKEQGARQTLYF
>many|TRBD1|TRBJ1-2|TRBV19
TGTGCCAGTACGGACAGGACGACTAACTATGGCTACACCTTC
CASTDRTTNYGYTF
>many|NA|TRBJ1-6|TRBV11-2
TGTGCCAGCAGCCCAGGGACACTGAATTCACCCCTCCACTTT
CASSPGTLNSPLHF
>many|NA|TRBJ1-2|TRBV2
TGTGCCAGCAGTGAGGCAGAACCCTATGGCTACACCTTC
CASSEAEPYGYTF
>many|NA|TRBJ1-5|TRBV27
TGTGCCAGCAGTTTGGTGATCAATCAGCCCCAGCATTTT
CASSLVINQPQHF
>many|NA|TRBJ1-4|TRBV18
TGTGCCAGCTCATTGTGGCAGGGCGAAAAACTGTTTTTT
CASSLWQGEKLFF
>NA|NA|TRBJ1-5|TRBV28
TGTGCCAGCCTTCCGGCCTCGGCTGGGTATCAGCCCCAGCATTTT
CASLPASAGYQPQHF
>many|TRBD1|TRBJ2-7|TRBV2
TGTGCCAGCAGATTACAGGGGTACGAGCAGTACTTC
CASRLQGYEQYF
>many|NA|TRBJ2-1|TRBV12-3/TRBV12-4
TGTGCCAGCAGTTTCCGACTCCTCCAGGGCGAGCAGTTCTTC
CASSFRLLQGEQFF
>NA|TRBD1|TRBJ1-3|TRBV10-1
TGCGCCAGCAGGGGGTTCTCAGGGGGCGCGTCTGGAAACACCATATATTTT
CASRGFSGGASGNTIYF
>many|NA|TRBJ2-5|TRBV19
TGTGCCAGTAGCAGCGGACACCGACCTGGGGAGACCCAGTACTTC
CASSSGHRPGETQYF
>many|NA|TRBJ2-2|TRBV6-5
TGTGCCAGCAGTTACCCGGTTGGGGGGTCCACCGGGGAGCTGTTTTTT
CASSYPVGGSTGELFF
>few|TRBD2|TRBJ2-2|TRBV2
TGTGCCAGCAGCCTGACTAGCGGGTACACCGGGGAGCTGTTTTTT
CASSLTSGYTGELFF
>many|NA|TRBJ2-3|TRBV9
TGTGCCAGCAGCGCATCTAGCACAGATACGCAGTATTTT
CASSASSTDTQYF
>many|NA|TRBJ2-7|TRBV20-1
TGCAGTGCTAGGGACAACTCCTACGAGCAGTACTTC
CSARDNSYEQYF
>many|TRBD2|TRBJ2-7|TRBV20-1
TGCAGTGCTAGAGAGATAGCGGGAGAAGCCAACGAGCAGTACTTC
CSAREIAGEANEQYF
>many|NA|TRBJ1-2|TRBV4-1
TGCGCCAGCAGCCAAGATCGAAGTGGTGCCTACACCTTC
CASSQDRSGAYTF
>many|TRBD1|TRBJ2-7|TRBV6-1
TGTGCCAGCAGGGCCGGGACAGGCTCCTACGAGCAGTACTTC
CASRAGTGSYEQYF
>many|TRBD2|TRBJ2-7|TRBV5-1
TGCGCCAGCAGCTTGGAGGGTCGACTAGCGGACGAGCAGTACTTC
CASSLEGRLADEQYF
>few|TRBD1|TRBJ2-1|TRBV18
TGTGCCAGCTCCCAGCGAGCGTCAGGGGGTGTGGGGAACAATGAGCAGTTCTTC
CASSQRASGGVGNNEQFF
>NA|NA|TRBJ1-4|TRBV2
TGTGCCAGCAGTGAATCGGGGGGCGCCGGGACAACTAATGAAAAACTGTTTTTT
CASSESGGAGTTNEKLFF
>many|NA|TRBJ1-1|TRBV6-1
TGTGCCAGCACCGGTTTTAACACTGAAGCTTTCTTT
CASTGFNTEAFF
>many|NA|TRBJ2-2|TRBV28
TGTGCCAGCTGGGGTGAGAGGAGGGCCGGGGAGCTGTTTTTT
CASWGERRAGELFF
>many|NA|TRBJ2-7|TRBV4-1
TGCGCCAGCAGCCCCAACAATGGGCCCTTAGAGCAGTACTTC
CASSPNNGPLEQYF
>many|NA|TRBJ1-1|TRBV15
TGTGCCACCAGCAGAGAGGGAGGTATGTTCGCTTTCTTT
CATSREGGMFAFF
>many|TRBD1|TRBJ1-5|TRBV5-1
TGCGCCAGCAGCGAGCCAGGGGGGCCCCAGCATTTT
CASSEPGGPQHF
>many|NA|TRBJ2-3|TRBV24-1
TGTGCCACCAGTTCGACGTTCTCCACAGATACGCAGTATTTT
CATSSTFSTDTQYF
>once|NA|TRBJ2-3|TRBV3-1
TGTGCCAGCAGCCAAGATTCCCAACGACTTACTACGGATACGCAGTATTTT
CASSQDSQRLTTDTQYF
>many|TRBD2|TRBJ2-5|TRBV29-1
TGCAGCGTTGAGCTAGCGGGAGGGCGAGGGGAGACCCAGTACTTC
CSVELAGGRGETQYF
>few|NA|TRBJ1-2|TRBV28
TGTGCCAGCATAAGGGGCGGTACTCCCCGGGACTATGGCTACACCTTC
CASIRGGTPRDYGYTF
>many|NA|TRBJ2-7|TRBV18
TGTGCCAGCTCACCACCCCCGGGAAGCTCCTACGAGCAGTACTTC
CASSPPPGSSYEQYF
>many|TRBD2|TRBJ2-7|TRBV29-1
TGCAGCGTAGCGATACCTACTAGCGGATTCTCCTACGAGCAGTACTTC
CSVAIPTSGFSYEQYF
>many|TRBD1|TRBJ2-2|TRBV20-1
TGCAGTGCTAGCAGGGGGCGAACGGGGGAGCTGTTTTTT
CSASRGRTGELFF
>many|NA|TRBJ1-2|TRBV14
TGTGCCAGCAGCCAATCTCGTACCGGGACCCGCTACACCTTC
CASSQSRTGTRYTF
>once|TRBD2|TRBJ2-7|TRBV2
TGTGCCAGCAATTTGCTAGCGGGAGCCTACGAGCAGTACTTC
CASNLLAGAYEQYF
>few|NA|TRBJ1-2|TRBV6-2/TRBV6-3
TGTGCCAGCAGTTCGATGGGGTATAGATATGGCTACACCTTC
CASSSMGYRYGYTF
>many|NA|TRBJ2-1|TRBV19
TGTGCCAGTAGGGGGACCCCAAAAGGCAATGAGCAGTTCTTC
CASRGTPKGNEQFF
>many|TRBD1|TRBJ2-7|TRBV6-5
TGTGCCAGCAGTTCTCCGGGACAGGAGGCCTACGAGCAGTACTTC
CASSSPGQEAYEQYF
>many|NA|TRBJ1-6|TRBV19
TGTGCCAGTACCCCGGGCACCAGGTCACCCCTCCACTTT
CASTPGTRSPLHF
>many|TRBD2|TRBJ2-7|TRBV5-1
TGCGCCAGCAGCTGGGAGACTAGCGGGGTCTCCTACGAGCAGTACTTC
CASSWETSGVSYEQYF
>many|TRBD2|TRBJ2-7|TRBV14
TGTGCCAGCAGCCAACCGGGACTAGCGGGAGGCCGATACGAGCAGTACTTC
CASSQPGLAGGRYEQYF